The 29 T cell receptor beta chains below all came from one sample that was sequenced in a study of control samples from healthy donors and cancer patients. TCRdb's table, derived via immunoSEQ multiplex PCR, lists solely in-frame clones and lacks some. The sample has 100,000 to 120,000 clones; roughly four fifths are singletons. The sample consisted of blood. These TCRs come from a man aged 18-30 years in good health.

This clone was detected only once. The chain couples TRBV5-4 to TRBJ1-2; a weak D match, TRBD1 (6 bases). Looked up from germline, CDR1 is SGHNT and CDR2 is YYREEE (reference sequence). This CDR3 has 15 residues. The ends were cut back, 2 bases at V and 7 bases at J, with 18 bases in the middle. As DNA, the CDR3 is TGTGCCAGCAGCTTAGACCTCGGGGGGGCGACTGGCTACACCTTC. Its protein is CASSLDLGGATGYTF.

This clone showed up just once. V is TRBV19 and J is TRBJ2-6; 9 positions agree with TRBD1. V lost 3 bases and J lost 0; bases outside the gene matches: 9. The germline gives CDR1 LNHDA, CDR2 SQIVND (reference sequence). This CDR3 comprises 19 residues. The CDR3 DNA is TGTGCCAGTAGTATCGTTAGAGGACAGGGGTACTCTGGGGCCAACGTCCTGACTTTC. Its protein product is CASSIVRGQGYSGANVLTF.

This clone has a handful of counts. This chain links TRBV11-2 with TRBJ1-6, with 7 bases aligning to TRBD1. From germline, CDR1 is SGHAT and CDR2 FQNNGV. V was clipped by 7 bases and J by 7 bases; unmatched bases: 7. CDR3 size: 14 residues. CDR3 residues: CASKTGTGNSPLHF. The CDR3 nucleotides are TGTGCCAGCAAGACAGGGACGGGAAATTCACCCCTCCACTTT.

The chain combines TRBV7-2 with TRBJ2-1; TRBD2 matches at 7 bases. V dropped 5 bases and J dropped 1; count of bases not matched to a gene: 14. This CDR3 is 18 amino acids long. Per the germline V gene, CDR1 is SGHTA and CDR2 is FQGNSA. CDR3 nucleotides: TGTGCCAGCAGCGCGGGAGATCCCACACCAGGTTCCTACAATGAGCAGTTCTTC. It specifies CASSAGDPTPGSYNEQFF.

This clone was detected only once. The chain is built from TRBV19 and TRBJ2-1, with 7 bases fitting TRBD2. In germline, CDR1 is LNHDA, CDR2 SQIVND (reference sequence). The CDR3 spans 15 residues. Trimming cost V 5 bases and J 0 bases; bases outside gene matches: 4. Here the CDR3 DNA reads TGTGCCAGTAGTTTAGGCGGGAGCTCCTACAATGAGCAGTTCTTC. Translation gives CASSLGGSSYNEQFF.

The rearrangement joins TRBV21-1 to TRBJ1-2. TRBV21-1 is a known pseudogene. The CDR3 totals 15 residues. The CDR3 loop is CASSKFARVSYGYTF. In DNA, the CDR3 is TGTGCCAGCAGCAAATTCGCTAGGGTAAGCTATGGCTACACCTTC.

This chain connects TRBV18 to TRBJ2-7; no firm D call. V lost 2 bases, J lost 7 bases, and 12 bases lay in between. Germline CDR1 is KGHSH and CDR2 is LQKENI. The CDR3 has 13 amino acids. The CDR3 bases are TGTGCCAGCTCACCAGATGTGGGTGTAGAGCAGTACGTC. Amino acids: CASSPDVGVEQYV.

The chain's CDR3 is CASSETRKKLFF. Here the CDR3 DNA reads TGTGCCAGCAGTGAGACGAGGAAGAAACTGTTTTTT. V is TRBV2 and J is TRBJ1-4; D unresolved. In germline, CDR1 is SNHLY, CDR2 FYNNEI. V shed 3 bases and J shed 11 bases, with 10 bases lying between them. This CDR3 has 12 residues. Supplemented by reference TRBV2 and TRBJ1-4, the full variable domain reads EPEVTQTPSHQVTQMGQEVILRCVPISNHLYFYWYRQILGQKVEFLVSFYNNEISEKSEIFDDQFSVERPDGSNFTLKIRSTKLEDSAMYFCASSETRKKLFFGSGTQLSVL.

The chain combines TRBV7-9 with TRBJ2-1; D may be TRBD1 (8 bases). V was trimmed by 5 bases and J by 3 bases, leaving 14 bases between them. The CDR3 covers 15 residues. CDR1 SEHNR and CDR2 FQNEAQ come from the germline V gene (reference sequence). CDR3 coding DNA: TGTGCCAGCAGCACCCACAGGGGGGGCTACAATGAGCAGTTCTTC. Translating gives CASSTHRGGYNEQFF.

This sequence joins TRBV19 and TRBJ2-1; the match to TRBD2 covers 8 bases. The CDR3 covers 15 residues. Per germline, CDR1 LNHDA and CDR2 SQIVND (reference sequence). The V and J ends lost 6 bases and 6 bases, in that order; junction bases with no gene match: 10. The CDR3 region has the DNA TGTGCCAGTAGGGGACTAGGCCTCACCGGCAATGAGCAGTTCTTC. Translation gives CASRGLGLTGNEQFF.

The chain employs TRBV23-1 and TRBJ1-1, with D maybe TRBD1 (6 bases). TRBV23-1 is an ORF; its function is uncertain. The V and J ends lost 7 bases and 8 bases respectively, with 20 bases between them. The CDR3 totals 14 residues. The CDR3 coding sequence is TGCGCCAGCACATTTACAATTAACGGGACAGAAGCTTTCTTT. This encodes CASTFTINGTEAFF.

This rearrangement joins TRBV18 to TRBJ2-5; no clear D gene. The CDR3 is 14 residues long. The germline V gene has CDR1 KGHSH and CDR2 LQKENI. The V gene lost 1 base and the J gene lost 5 bases, with 11 bases spanning the gap. Here the CDR3 DNA reads TGTGCCAGCTCACCACTTCTTGAGAGGGAGACCCAGTACTTC. Protein product: CASSPLLERETQYF.

The chain couples TRBV19 to TRBJ2-3; D unclear. Per germline, CDR1 LNHDA and CDR2 SQIVND (reference sequence). The V end was cut by 5 bases, the J end by 2 bases, with 11 bases between. The CDR3 sequence is 14 residues long. The chain's CDR3 is CASSPGRTTDTQYF. The CDR3 DNA is TGTGCCAGTAGTCCTGGTCGGACCACAGATACGCAGTATTTT.

CDR3 in DNA: TGTGCCACCGGTATGACTAGCGGGGTTACAGATACGCAGTATTTT. It specifies CATGMTSGVTDTQYF. The chain links TRBV24-1 to TRBJ2-3; TRBD2 matches at 11 bases. V lost 9 bases to trimming and J lost 3 bases; unmatched junction nucleotides: 7. This CDR3 spans 15 amino acids. Germline CDR1 KGHDR, CDR2 SFDVKD.

This rearrangement joins TRBV5-4 to TRBJ1-2; no clear D gene. The CDR3 is made up of 12 amino acids. Trimming removed 7 bases from V and 5 bases from J, with 12 bases in between. Germline assignment: CDR1 SGHNT and CDR2 YYREEE (reference sequence). The DNA of the CDR3 is TGTGCCAGCGGACCACATGGGTATGGCTACACCTTC. Protein: CASGPHGYGYTF.

The rearrangement joins TRBV6-5 to TRBJ2-3; 8 bases fit TRBD1. J gave up 1 base and V 6 bases, and 3 bases lay outside the gene matches. The CDR3 length is 14 residues. Germline lookup yields CDR1 MNHEY and CDR2 SVGAGI. Here the CDR3 DNA reads TGTGCCAGCAGCCGGACAGGGCGCACAGATACGCAGTATTTT. It translates to CASSRTGRTDTQYF.

This chain joins TRBV7-2 and TRBJ2-7; perhaps TRBD2 as D (5 bases). Germline V lookup: CDR1 SGHTA, CDR2 FQGNSA. The V end was cut by 1 base, the J end by 2 bases, with 9 bases between. The CDR3 spans 14 residues. The CDR3 sequence: CASSLDGVPYEQYF. The DNA for the CDR3 is TGTGCCAGCAGCTTAGACGGGGTCCCCTACGAGCAGTACTTC.

The J gene is TRBJ2-5, the V gene TRBV2; 9 bases are a match to TRBD1. J gave up 5 bases and V 3 bases, and 16 bases lay outside the gene matches. The CDR3 contains 18 residues. The germline V gene has CDR1 SNHLY and CDR2 FYNNEI. CDR3 sequence: CASSDTGGGGPPTETQYF. The CDR3 bases are TGTGCCAGCAGTGACACAGGGGGCGGGGGACCTCCGACTGAGACCCAGTACTTC.

This sequence joins TRBV7-9 and TRBJ1-1; TRBD1 is a possible D gene (5 bases). V was shortened by 3 bases and J by 6 bases, with 8 bases between the two germline ends. The CDR3 is 12 amino acids. In germline, CDR1 is SEHNR, CDR2 FQNEAQ (reference sequence). CDR3 coding DNA: TGTGCCAGCAGCTTCGAGGGGCCTGAAGCTTTCTTT. It codes for CASSFEGPEAFF.

This clone has a single count. This sequence joins TRBV28 and TRBJ1-2; 8 bases are a match to TRBD1. The CDR3 is 15 amino acids. J gave up 7 bases and V 6 bases, and 13 bases lay outside the gene matches. Germline V gene lookup returns CDR1 MDHEN and CDR2 SYDVKM. CDR3 loop: CASSPSWTGQRGYTF. CDR3 DNA sequence: TGTGCCAGCAGCCCGAGTTGGACAGGGCAACGTGGCTACACCTTC.

The J gene is TRBJ2-3, the V gene TRBV29-1; TRBD1 or TRBD2 may be the D gene (7 bases each). The CDR3 runs 12 residues. Germline values: CDR1 SQVTM, CDR2 ANQGSEA. The V end lost 6 bases, the J end lost 5 bases, and 12 bases lay between the germline ends. The CDR3 DNA sequence: TGCAGCGTACCAGGGGGGGGAGATACGCAGTATTTT. This gives the protein CSVPGGGDTQYF.

This sequence joins TRBV5-1 and TRBJ1-1; tentatively, D is TRBD1 (6 bases). CDR1 SGHRS and CDR2 YFSETQ come from the germline V gene. Trimming took 5 bases from V and 4 from J, leaving 21 bases between them. This CDR3 comprises 16 residues. CDR3 sequence: CASRGGGRSLSTEAFF. The CDR3 coding sequence is TGCGCCAGCAGGGGTGGGGGGCGATCCTTAAGCACTGAAGCTTTCTTT. Together with reference TRBV5-1 and TRBJ1-1, the CDR3 gives the full variable domain: KAGVTQTPRYLIKTRGQQVTLSCSPISGHRSVSWYQQTPGQGLQFLFEYFSETQRNKGNFPGRFSGRQFSNSRSEMNVSTLELGDSALYLCASRGGGRSLSTEAFFGQGTRLTVV.

V usage is TRBV24-1 and J usage is TRBJ2-3, with a possible D match to TRBD1 (6 bases). Trimming pared 5 bases from V and 8 bases from J, leaving 16 bases between. The CDR3 has 14 residues. Germline values: CDR1 KGHDR, CDR2 SFDVKD. The CDR3 here is CATSGQFPRGTQYF. CDR3 sequence (DNA): TGTGCCACCAGTGGACAGTTCCCCAGGGGTACGCAGTATTTT.

The chain couples TRBV9 to TRBJ2-7; TRBD1 matches 7 bases. Germline V gives CDR1 SGDLS, CDR2 YYNGEE. This CDR3 region has 14 residues. V lost 3 bases, J lost 3 bases, and 6 bases stayed unmatched. The chain's CDR3 is CASSGRQGDYEQYF. In DNA form, the CDR3 reads TGTGCCAGCAGCGGTCGACAGGGAGACTACGAGCAGTACTTC.

The rearrangement uses TRBV12-3 or TRBV12-4 and TRBJ1-6; D is ambiguous. V lost 1 base, J lost 10 bases, and 8 bases lay in between. CDR3 length: 13 residues. CDR3 DNA: TGTGCCAGCAGTTTAGTTTCGGACTCACCCCTCCACTTT. Translating gives CASSLVSDSPLHF.

This chain connects TRBV6-5 to TRBJ2-3; 10 nucleotides agree with TRBD1. In germline, CDR1 is MNHEY, CDR2 SVGAGI. V lost 4 bases, J lost 3 bases, and 4 bases stayed unmatched. CDR3 length: 15 residues. DNA of the CDR3: TGTGCCAGCAGTTTCCGACAGGGGGCGACAGATACGCAGTATTTT. It translates to CASSFRQGATDTQYF.

CDR3 coding DNA: TGTGCCAGCCAGTGGGCGGGATCCCAAGAGACCCAGTACTTC. It codes for CASQWAGSQETQYF. The chain is built from TRBV6-5 and TRBJ2-5; tentatively, D is TRBD2 (6 bases). The length of the CDR3 is 14 residues. V lost 8 bases and J lost 1, with 14 bases in between. Per germline, CDR1 MNHEY and CDR2 SVGAGI.

In DNA, the CDR3 is TGCGCCAGCAGCTTGACCCAGTCGGACACCGGGGAGCTGTTTTTT. This translates into CASSLTQSDTGELFF. The rearrangement uses TRBV5-1 and TRBJ2-2; no definite D call. Germline CDR1 SGHRS, CDR2 YFSETQ. Trimming removed 1 base from V and 3 bases from J, with 10 bases in between. The CDR3 covers 15 residues. The complete variable domain, with remaining parts taken from reference TRBV5-1 and TRBJ2-2, reads KAGVTQTPRYLIKTRGQQVTLSCSPISGHRSVSWYQQTPGQGLQFLFEYFSETQRNKGNFPGRFSGRQFSNSRSEMNVSTLELGDSALYLCASSLTQSDTGELFFGEGSRLTVL.

This clone appeared a few times. This chain joins TRBV19 and TRBJ1-6; TRBD1 matches 7 bases. V lost 4 bases and J lost 8; bases outside the gene matches: 5. Germline CDR1 is LNHDA and CDR2 is SQIVND (reference sequence). The CDR3 sequence is 14 residues long. CDR3 nucleotide sequence: TGTGCCAGTAGTAGCAGGGGGGTAGATTCACCCCTCCACTTT. Its translation: CASSSRGVDSPLHF.